This T cell receptor (beta chain) was obtained from a study of T cells expressing NK-cell markers. Overall study findings and caveats: In a group of 5 or 6 donors, dominant NKG2C+ clonotypes represented about 1.0-8% of CD8+ T cells.

In the case of this clonotype: Its antigen is not known.

Researchers built TCR beta cDNA using 5'RACE template switching with UMIs. TCRdb reanalyzed the 5' RACE reads and collapses them to one entry per CDR3 protein, without DNA. Recorded here are about 460,000 distinct CDR3 sequences; the top ten clones represent under 1.5%. The CDR3 has 12 residues. Germline V lookup: CDR1 SQVTM, CDR2 ANQGSEA. The sequencing input was blood T cells: a sorted CD56 or NKG2C T cell subset, CD4+ or CD8+ T cells, or bulk PBMC T cells (not recorded which). The receptor comes from a woman aged 50 to 60 in good health. The gene calls are TRBV29-1 and TRBJ2-3. The CDR3 spells CSVTDGTDTQYF.